What follows is one T cell receptor beta chain and its context. This entry comes from a study of control samples from healthy donors and cancer patients. Germline lookup yields CDR1 LGHNA and CDR2 YSLEER. The CDR3 has 14 residues. The V end lost 4 bases, the J end lost 6 bases, and 13 bases lay between the germline ends. Assay used: immunoSEQ multiplex PCR; TCRdb lists only in-frame clones, some missing. In the table there are about 150,000 clones, 75% to 90% of which are singletons. The sequence was obtained from a man between 25 and 39 years old in good health. Specimen: blood. The gene calls are TRBV4-3 and TRBJ2-1; TRBD1 might be the D (6 bases). CDR3 nucleotides: TGCGCCAGCAGCCCAGAAGGGGGTTTCAATGAGCAGTTCTTC. It yields the protein CASSPEGGFNEQFF.